The 32 T cell receptor beta chains reported below all come from one sample, sequenced in a study of T cells in Graves' hyperthyroidism and ophthalmopathy. TCR beta CDR3 region amplification was performed from RNA transcripts. The TCR CDR3 was amplified in a first-round RT-PCR using the HTBI primer set. TCRdb called the multiplex PCR reads again in MiXCR, with one record for every CDR3 protein. The data hold a few hundred thousand distinct CDR3 sequences, with roughly an eighth observed a single time. The specimen sequenced was blood. Receptors were obtained from a woman aged 40 to 50 with Graves' ophthalmopathy.

In the case of this clonotype: Just one base apart from a much larger clone, this may be a read error. The chain employs TRBV15 and TRBJ2-1, with 10 bases aligning to TRBD2. The germline gives CDR1 LNHNV, CDR2 YYDKDF (reference sequence). This CDR3 comprises 15 residues. CDR3 sequence (DNA): TGTGCCACCACCAGAAAGCGGGAGGGCCCGGATGAGCAGTTCTTC. This translates into CATTRKREGPDEQFF.

The chain combines TRBV19 with TRBJ1-2; D gene ambiguous. V was clipped by 3 bases and J by 4 bases, with 12 bases between them. Per germline, CDR1 LNHDA and CDR2 SQIVND (reference sequence). CDR3 size: 14 residues. CDR3 residues: CASSIGQTAYGYTF. In DNA form, the CDR3 reads TGTGCCAGTAGTATCGGTCAGACTGCCTATGGCTACACCTTC. Complete variable domain (other parts from reference TRBV19 and TRBJ1-2): DGGITQSPKYLFRKEGQNVTLSCEQNLNHDAMYWYRQDPGQGLRLIYYSQIVNDFQKGDIAEGYSVSREKKESFPLTVTSAQKNPTAFYLCASSIGQTAYGYTFGSGTRLTVV.

This clonotype was found many times. The chain uses TRBV5-1 and TRBJ2-1, with 8 positions matching TRBD2. Germline V gene data show CDR1 as SGHRS and CDR2 as YFSETQ. The CDR3 consists of 15 residues. V lost 1 base, J lost 6 bases, and 6 bases stayed unmatched. DNA for the CDR3: TGCGCCAGCAGCTTGTTCCGGGGGGGAACCAATGAGCAGTTCTTC. Translating it yields CASSLFRGGTNEQFF. Combining the CDR3 with reference TRBV5-1 and TRBJ2-1 gives the whole variable domain KAGVTQTPRYLIKTRGQQVTLSCSPISGHRSVSWYQQTPGQGLQFLFEYFSETQRNKGNFPGRFSGRQFSNSRSEMNVSTLELGDSALYLCASSLFRGGTNEQFFGPGTRLTVL.

The table lists this clonotype with many counts. The J gene is TRBJ1-6, the V gene TRBV20-1, with 8 bases identical to TRBD1. J lost 5 bases, V lost 4 bases, and 1 base had no gene match. The CDR3 sequence is 13 residues long. Germline lookup yields CDR1 DFQATT and CDR2 SNEGSKA (reference sequence). The CDR3 sequence: CSATGQDNSPLHF. CDR3 nucleotides: TGCAGTGCTACGGGACAGGATAATTCACCCCTCCACTTT.

This clonotype was detected many times. The CDR3 protein is CASSLTGTNSPLHF. CDR3 nucleotides: TGTGCCAGCAGTTTGACTGGGACTAATTCACCCCTCCACTTT. The chain combines TRBV12-3 or TRBV12-4 with TRBJ1-6; maybe TRBD1 (5 bases). This CDR3 spans 14 amino acids. Trimming cost V 3 bases and J 6 bases, with 9 bases left between them.

This clonotype has more than one count but fewer than ten. This may be a read error, as it is one base from a much larger clone. The V call is TRBV12-3 or TRBV12-4, the J call TRBJ2-4; TRBD1 is a possible D gene (5 bases). This CDR3 comprises 13 residues. CDR3 in amino acids: CVSRSGAKNIQYF. In nucleotides, the CDR3 is TGTGTCAGCAGATCAGGGGCCAAAAACATTCAGTACTTC.

In this sample, this clonotype turned up many times. V gene TRBV27 combines with J gene TRBJ1-2; 7 bases agree with TRBD1. Germline V gene data show CDR1 as MNHEY and CDR2 as SMNVEV (reference sequence). The CDR3 loop spans 18 amino acids. V dropped 8 bases and J dropped 2; count of bases not matched to a gene: 20. CDR3 in amino acids: CASAIRGSLRVENYGYTF. CDR3 sequence (DNA): TGTGCCAGCGCGATCAGGGGGAGTCTTAGGGTAGAAAACTATGGCTACACCTTC.

The rearrangement uses TRBV9 and TRBJ1-1; D not certain. Looked up from germline, CDR1 is SGDLS and CDR2 is YYNGEE. This CDR3 has 15 amino acids. Deletions cut 2 bases from V and 0 bases from J, with 11 bases between. The CDR3, as DNA: TGTGCCAGCAGCGTCACCGTGATCATGAACACTGAAGCTTTCTTT. Its translation is CASSVTVIMNTEAFF. The full variable domain, in which reference TRBV9 and TRBJ1-1 provide the parts outside the CDR3, is DSGVTQTPKHLITATGQRVTLRCSPRSGDLSVYWYQQSLDQGLQFLIQYYNGEERAKGNILERFSAQQFPDLHSELNLSSLELGDSALYFCASSVTVIMNTEAFFGQGTRLTVV.

This clonotype was seen repeatedly, ten times or more. This chain's CDR3 is CASSLDRRLVYNEQFF. The CDR3 bases are TGTGCCAGCAGCTTAGATCGGAGACTAGTCTACAATGAGCAGTTCTTC. The chain combines TRBV11-2 with TRBJ2-1; possibly TRBD2 for D (6 bases). Germline V gene data show CDR1 as SGHAT and CDR2 as FQNNGV. CDR3 length: 16 amino acids. Trimming left V 0 bases short and J 3 bases short, with 12 bases between.

At least ten counts were recorded for this clonotype. The chain is built from TRBV28 and TRBJ2-7, with D perhaps matching TRBD2 (6 bases). Trimming took 3 bases from V and 4 from J, leaving 19 bases between them. This CDR3 is 16 amino acids long. Germline assignment: CDR1 MDHEN and CDR2 SYDVKM. The CDR3 is CASSFYTGASLYEQYF. The CDR3 coding sequence is TGTGCCAGCAGTTTTTATACGGGAGCTTCATTATACGAGCAGTACTTC.

This clonotype showed up just a few times. The chain couples TRBV27 to TRBJ2-7; 8 nucleotides align to TRBD2. Trimming took 3 bases from V and 0 from J; bases not matched to a gene: 7. The CDR3 loop spans 16 amino acids. Germline CDR1 MNHEY, CDR2 SMNVEV (reference sequence). CDR3 protein: CASSLRLASSSYEQYF. CDR3 nucleotides: TGTGCCAGCAGTTTGAGACTAGCGTCCAGCTCCTACGAGCAGTACTTC.

The chain is built from TRBV5-1 and TRBJ2-2; 7 bases fit TRBD2. The CDR3 consists of 15 residues. Germline values: CDR1 SGHRS, CDR2 YFSETQ. V was pared by 0 bases and J by 6 bases, with 5 bases of the junction left unmatched. The CDR3 protein is CASSLERAGPGELFF. DNA for the CDR3: TGCGCCAGCAGCTTGGAAAGAGCGGGACCCGGGGAGCTGTTTTTT.

This clonotype was observed at least ten times. This chain connects TRBV12-3 or TRBV12-4 to TRBJ1-1; 10 bases agree with TRBD1. CDR3 length equals 17 residues. The V gene end was trimmed by 3 bases and the J gene end by 1 base; junction bases not matched to a gene: 8. CDR3 nucleotide sequence: TGTGCCAGCAGTTTTCCCCAGACAGGGGGCACGAACACTGAAGCTTTCTTT. The encoded protein is CASSFPQTGGTNTEAFF.

This clonotype was recorded many times. The V and J genes are TRBV3-1 and TRBJ1-6; D unclear. There are 14 residues in the CDR3. From germline, CDR1 is LGHDT and CDR2 YNNKEL (reference sequence). The germline V and J ends were trimmed by 0 bases and 8 bases, with 8 bases remaining between them. The DNA for the CDR3 is TGTGCCAGCAGCCAAGATTGGAGGGATTCACCCCTCCACTTT. Translating it yields CASSQDWRDSPLHF.

This chain links TRBV20-1 with TRBJ2-4; 7 bases align to TRBD2. J lost 4 bases, V lost 3 bases, and 3 bases had no gene match. The CDR3 has 13 residues. Germline assignment: CDR1 DFQATT and CDR2 SNEGSKA (reference sequence). CDR3 sequence: CSASTGGKNIQYF. The CDR3 DNA reads as TGCAGTGCTAGTACCGGGGGGAAAAACATTCAGTACTTC.

This clonotype has a handful of counts. The J gene is TRBJ2-1, the V gene TRBV3-1; the D call may be TRBD1 or TRBD2 (5 bases each). The CDR3 runs 16 residues. Germline V gene lookup returns CDR1 LGHDT and CDR2 YNNKEL (reference sequence). With 0 bases removed from V and 6 bases from J, the gap between germline ends came to 15 bases. CDR3 sequence: CASSQDLGRTLNEQFF. DNA for the CDR3: TGTGCCAGCAGCCAAGATCTGGGACGAACCCTCAATGAGCAGTTCTTC.

This clonotype showed up just a few times. CDR3 sequence reads: CAISELGGVRGGLYEQFF. As DNA, the CDR3 is TGTGCCATCAGTGAGCTCGGCGGGGTCCGGGGGGGGCTCTATGAGCAGTTCTTC. This rearrangement joins TRBV10-3 to TRBJ2-1; 8 bases align to TRBD2. The J segment lost 8 bases and the V segment lost 2 bases, leaving 17 bases of the junction unmatched. Germline CDR1 reads ENHRY; CDR2 reads SYGVKD. This CDR3 contains 18 residues.

V gene TRBV6-2 or TRBV6-3 combines with J gene TRBJ2-1; D unclear. Germline V gene sequence: CDR1 MNHEY, CDR2 SVGEGT. The CDR3 extends over 18 amino acids. V dropped 0 bases and J dropped 0 bases, with 15 bases sitting between them. CDR3 sequence (DNA): TGTGCCAGCAGTTACTCTTCTACGGGCGGAATCTCCTACAATGAGCAGTTCTTC. Its protein is CASSYSSTGGISYNEQFF.

Points on this clonotype: One junction end does not reproduce the germline sequence, and a read error may be involved. The rearrangement joins TRBV18 to TRBJ2-7; D unresolved. This CDR3 contains 13 residues. The V gene's germline CDR1 is KGHSH and CDR2 LQKENI. CDR3: CASPPSGTPEQYF. As DNA, the CDR3 is TGTGCCAGCCCACCATCAGGAACCCCCGAGCAGTACTTC.

V is TRBV9 and J is TRBJ2-3; D may match TRBD1 or TRBD2 (6 bases each). Germline V gene sequence: CDR1 SGDLS, CDR2 YYNGEE. This CDR3 spans 22 amino acids. V was trimmed by 4 bases and J by 2 bases, leaving 35 bases between them. In DNA form, the CDR3 reads TGTGCCAGCAGCCTTCCGACCCCCCCGGGACACCTTTGGAGGGGAGACACAGATACGCAGTATTTT. It translates to CASSLPTPPGHLWRGDTDTQYF.

The gene calls are TRBV19 and TRBJ1-2; possibly TRBD1 for D (5 bases). The CDR3 is 15 amino acids. Trimming stripped 7 bases from V and 5 bases from J, with 20 bases between. The germline V gene has CDR1 LNHDA and CDR2 SQIVND (reference sequence). The CDR3 nucleotides read TGTGCCAGTACCTCAATAGCGGGGGGATTTTATGGCTACACCTTC. Its protein product is CASTSIAGGFYGYTF.

This clonotype was seen at least ten times. The rearrangement joins TRBV27 to TRBJ2-1, with 7 bases fitting TRBD1. CDR1 and CDR2 (germline): MNHEY, SMNVEV (reference sequence). This CDR3 is built from 13 residues. The ends lost 3 bases at V and 10 bases at J; junction bases unmatched: 6. The CDR3 nucleotides read TGTGCCAGCAGTTTCCTCGACAGGGCCGAGCAGTTCTTC. Protein sequence: CASSFLDRAEQFF.

This clonotype showed up many times. V is TRBV2 and J is TRBJ2-1, with 7 bases matching TRBD1. CDR3 size: 13 residues. Germline CDR1 reads SNHLY; CDR2 reads FYNNEI. Trimming took 4 bases from V and 7 from J; bases not matched to a gene: 4. CDR3 bases: TGTGCCAGCAGTGTTGGCAGGGGGAATGAGCAGTTCTTC. It encodes CASSVGRGNEQFF.

This clonotype came up many times. V gene TRBV5-1 combines with J gene TRBJ1-2; D is ambiguous. This CDR3 region has 11 residues. The germline gives CDR1 SGHRS, CDR2 YFSETQ. Trimming cost V 7 bases and J 4 bases, with 8 bases left between them. CDR3 sequence (DNA): TGCGCCAGCCGGTCCTTCTATGGCTACACCTTC. It is translated as CASRSFYGYTF.

The chain employs TRBV19 and TRBJ1-1; 7 bases align to TRBD1. V gave up 5 bases and J gave up 3 bases; unmatched junction bases: 9. The germline V gene encodes CDR1 LNHDA and CDR2 SQIVND (reference sequence). This CDR3 comprises 15 residues. The CDR3 DNA reads as TGTGCCAGTAGTGTCACAGGGGTGGGTGACACTGAAGCTTTCTTT. It translates to CASSVTGVGDTEAFF.

The chain couples TRBV5-4 to TRBJ2-1; 7 nucleotides match TRBD2. Germline assignment: CDR1 SGHNT and CDR2 YYREEE (reference sequence). The V and J ends lost 0 bases and 7 bases, in that order; junction bases with no gene match: 7. The CDR3 has 15 amino acids. DNA of the CDR3: TGTGCCAGCAGCTTGGTTGGGACTACCGAAAATGAGCAGTTCTTC. Protein: CASSLVGTTENEQFF.

This clonotype was found many times. This chain joins TRBV6-2 or TRBV6-3 and TRBJ2-7, with no clear D. Germline V gene sequence: CDR1 MNHEY, CDR2 SVGEGT. The CDR3 consists of 15 residues. Between the trimmed V and J ends, which lost 5 bases and 5 bases, there was a span of 19 bases. The DNA of the CDR3 is TGTGCCAGCAGTCTAGTAGTCTCACCTGGAAACGAGCAGTACTTC. Amino acid sequence: CASSLVVSPGNEQYF.

The CDR3 sequence is CAWSGRFTDTQYF. The CDR3 DNA follows: TGTGCCTGGAGCGGGCGGTTCACAGATACGCAGTATTTT. The chain is built from TRBV30 and TRBJ2-3, with unresolved D. Germline-derived CDR1 and CDR2 are GTSNPN and SVGIG (reference sequence). Trimming left V 3 bases short and J 2 bases short, with 9 bases between. The CDR3 consists of 13 residues. Combining the CDR3 with reference TRBV30 and TRBJ2-3 gives the whole variable domain SQTIHQWPATLVQPVGSPLSLECTVEGTSNPNLYWYRQAAGRGLQLLFYSVGIGQISSEVPQNLSASRPQDRQFILSSKKLLLSDSGFYLCAWSGRFTDTQYFGPGTRLTVL.

V usage is TRBV4-1 and J usage is TRBJ1-1, with D tentatively TRBD1 (6 bases). V lost 0 bases to trimming and J lost 5 bases, with 13 bases between them. Germline loops: CDR1 MGHRA, CDR2 YSYEKL. This CDR3 region has 15 residues. The CDR3 region has the DNA TGCGCCAGCAGCCAAGAGGGGACATCGGCGACTGAAGCTTTCTTT. It is translated as CASSQEGTSATEAFF.

The rearrangement uses TRBV20-1 and TRBJ2-1; D is possibly TRBD1 (5 bases). The CDR3 runs 12 residues. Germline lookup yields CDR1 DFQATT and CDR2 SNEGSKA (reference sequence). V was shortened by 6 bases and J by 9 bases, with 15 bases between the two germline ends. The CDR3 loop is CSAEGEWCEQFF. CDR3 coding DNA: TGCAGTGCAGAAGGGGAATGGTGTGAGCAGTTCTTC.

J is TRBJ2-5 and V is TRBV4-1; 13 nucleotides agree with TRBD2. CDR1 is MGHRA, CDR2 YSYEKL, per germline. V dropped 4 bases and J dropped 4; count of bases not matched to a gene: 18. CDR3 size: 20 residues. In DNA form, the CDR3 reads TGCGCCAGCAGCCGAGCTCGCCCGGGACTAGCGGGGATGGGGGGAGAGACCCAGTACTTC. Its translation: CASSRARPGLAGMGGETQYF.

This chain joins TRBV14 and TRBJ2-1; weak D call: TRBD1 (5 bases). Germline loops: CDR1 SGHDN, CDR2 FVKESK. V shed 0 bases and J shed 6 bases, with 21 bases lying between them. This CDR3 has 18 residues. The CDR3 sequence: CASSQEVRKGPRINEQFF. The CDR3 nucleotides are TGTGCCAGCAGCCAAGAGGTACGCAAGGGGCCTCGTATCAATGAGCAGTTCTTC.